This T cell receptor (beta chain) was retrieved from a study of control samples from healthy donors and cancer patients. This clone was seen many times. Libraries were prepared by immunoSEQ multiplex PCR; TCRdb keeps only in-frame clonotypes and omits some of them. Among some 130,000 clones listed, 90% were seen once. CDR1 and CDR2 from the germline V gene are MNHEY and SVGEGT. Deletions cut 5 bases from V and 7 bases from J, with 11 bases between. This CDR3 has 12 amino acids. Input material: blood. The rearrangement links TRBV6-2 or TRBV6-3 to TRBJ1-1, with D perhaps TRBD1 (6 bases). The sequence was collected from a man in his late teens or twenties in good health. Here the CDR3 DNA reads TGTGCCAGCAGTCGAGGACAGAGTGAAGCTTTCTTT. This translates into CASSRGQSEAFF.